This T cell receptor (beta chain) stems from a study of post-analysis software for immune sequencing data. This clonotype showed up many times. Its antigen is not known. The CDR3 is 12 amino acids. Germline lookup yields CDR1 SGHAT and CDR2 FQNNGV. V was trimmed by 4 bases and J by 4 bases, leaving 7 bases between them. Carried by the TCR beta cDNA libraries were unique molecular identifiers. TCRdb reprocessed the PCR reads via MiXCR and lists one record per CDR3 protein. Altogether about 770,000 distinct CDR3 sequences are present, more than 45% being singletons, with the ten largest covering roughly 5%. Study-wide findings and caveats: Those samples that were prepared in the same batch co-clustered strongly by F measure. Roughly 5 TRBV segments, TRBV5-6, TRBV5-1 and TRBV20-1 among them, were found more frequent in patients than controls.

The clonotype was recovered from a girl aged 10 to 17 with multiple sclerosis. Sequenced sample: blood. The gene calls are TRBV11-2 and TRBJ2-5; D is unclear. In nucleotides, the CDR3 is TGTGCCAGCAGCTACGCGCGAGAGACCCAGTACTTC. Amino acids: CASSYARETQYF.